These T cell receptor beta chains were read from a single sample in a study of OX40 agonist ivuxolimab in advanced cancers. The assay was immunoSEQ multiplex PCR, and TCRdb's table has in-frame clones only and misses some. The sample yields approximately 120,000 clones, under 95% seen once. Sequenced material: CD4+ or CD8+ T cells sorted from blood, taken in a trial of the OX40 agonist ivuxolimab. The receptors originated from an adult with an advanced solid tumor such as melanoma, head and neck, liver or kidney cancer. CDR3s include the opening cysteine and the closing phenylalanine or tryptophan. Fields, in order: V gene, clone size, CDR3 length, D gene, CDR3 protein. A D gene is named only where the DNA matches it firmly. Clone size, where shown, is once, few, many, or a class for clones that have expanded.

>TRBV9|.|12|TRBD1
CASSVGQGSAFF
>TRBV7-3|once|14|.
CASSLTGSTGELFF
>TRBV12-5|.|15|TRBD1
CASGSGTGSGSGYTF
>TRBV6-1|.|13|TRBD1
CASNRQGSTEAFF
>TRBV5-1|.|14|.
CASSPGVSGAEAFF
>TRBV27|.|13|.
CASSYRENQPQHF
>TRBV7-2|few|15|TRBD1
CASSLTGQGGQPQHF
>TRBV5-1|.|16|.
CASSLAQGLRGTEAFF
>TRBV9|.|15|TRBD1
CASNRQGAGNSPLHF
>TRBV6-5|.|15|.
CASTTRVSSGNTIYF
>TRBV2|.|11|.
CASSRQGELFF
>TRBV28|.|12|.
CASSLSPETQYF
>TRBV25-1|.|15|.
CASRRSGSSYNEQFF
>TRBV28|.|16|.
CASSPPRKGLNQPQHF
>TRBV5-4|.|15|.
CASRAGQPSSYEQYF
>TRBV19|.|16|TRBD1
CASSQRQGTYPYEQYF
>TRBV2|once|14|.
CASSEARASYGYTF
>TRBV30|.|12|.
CAWSVLSDEQYF
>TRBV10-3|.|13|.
CAIMGGVNTEAFF
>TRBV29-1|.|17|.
CSVVYGRAGEGTDTQYF
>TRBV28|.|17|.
CASSSYPGGQGNSPLHF
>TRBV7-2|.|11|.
CASSPKETQYF
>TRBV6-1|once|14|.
CASSEGGLGYGYTF
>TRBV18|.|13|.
CASSPSRGSPLHF
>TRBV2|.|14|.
CASSGRAPPLVLTF
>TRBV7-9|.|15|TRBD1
CASSPGQVLVGELFF
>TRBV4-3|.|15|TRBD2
CASSQVLSGAYEQYF